Below are 22 T cell receptor beta chains sequenced from a single sample in a study of T-cell memory formation after mild COVID-19. One entry per CDR3 protein results from TCRdb running MiXCR on the 5' RACE reads. Among around 260,000 distinct CDR3 sequences, around 15% were seen once, and the ten largest hold around a fifth. The specimen was PBMCs or a T cell subset sorted from them (not recorded which). The receptors here all came from a man aged 18 to 29 who had mild COVID-19 (a few samples of this study predate the infection). Cell type and time point are not known.

Ten or more counts support this clonotype. The J gene is TRBJ2-1, the V gene TRBV5-6; tentative D call: TRBD2 (6 bases). V was shortened by 3 bases and J by 9 bases, with 7 bases between the two germline ends. The CDR3 has 11 residues. Germline V CDR1 and CDR2: SGHDT, YYEEEE. The CDR3 coding sequence is TGTGCCAGCAGCTCCGGGGGTGAGCAGTTCTTC. It codes for CASSSGGEQFF.

This clonotype was observed a few times. The chain employs TRBV5-1 and TRBJ2-1, with a possible D match to TRBD2 (5 bases). The CDR3 consists of 15 residues. CDR1 is SGHRS, CDR2 YFSETQ, per germline. V shed 4 bases and J shed 8 bases, with 19 bases lying between them. The CDR3 spells CASSPGVSHGDEQFF. DNA of the CDR3: TGCGCCAGCAGCCCCGGGGTTAGCCACGGGGATGAGCAGTTCTTC.

The rearrangement joins TRBV7-9 to TRBJ1-1; D may be TRBD1 (6 bases). The V and J ends lost 2 bases and 7 bases respectively, with 11 bases between them. This CDR3 has 13 residues. The V gene's germline CDR1 is SEHNR and CDR2 FQNEAQ (reference sequence). The CDR3: CASSLRTDFEAFF. The CDR3, as DNA: TGTGCCAGCAGCTTAAGGACAGATTTTGAAGCTTTCTTT. Looking up the rest from reference TRBV7-9 and TRBJ1-1 gives the full variable domain: DTGVSQNPRHKITKRGQNVTFRCDPISEHNRLYWYRQTLGQGPEFLTYFQNEAQLEKSRLLSDRFSAERPKGSFSTLEIQRTEQGDSAMYLCASSLRTDFEAFFGQGTRLTVV.

The chain joins TRBV2 to TRBJ1-2; 8 positions match TRBD1. The germline CDR1 and CDR2 sequences are SNHLY and FYNNEI. V lost 7 bases to trimming and J lost 2 bases; unmatched junction nucleotides: 6. The CDR3 is made up of 14 amino acids. CDR3 protein: CASINDRGNYGYTF. In DNA form, the CDR3 reads TGTGCCAGCATCAACGACAGGGGAAACTATGGCTACACCTTC.

The rearrangement uses TRBV7-2 and TRBJ1-1, with 8 bases lining up with TRBD1. V gave up 7 bases and J gave up 1 base; unmatched junction bases: 5. The germline gives CDR1 SGHTA, CDR2 FQGNSA. The CDR3 has 14 residues. The CDR3 protein is CASKFGTGNTEAFF. DNA for the CDR3: TGTGCCAGCAAGTTCGGGACAGGGAACACTGAAGCTTTCTTT.

In its sample, this clonotype was seen a few times. V usage is TRBV7-6 and J usage is TRBJ2-2, with TRBD1 identical over 9 bases. The CDR3 has 17 residues. The V gene's germline CDR1 is SGHVS and CDR2 FNYEAQ. Trimming took 6 bases from V and 7 from J; bases not matched to a gene: 15. CDR3 DNA: TGTGCCAGCAGACCATTCGGCGACAGGGGGAAGGTCGGGGAGCTGTTTTTT. This codes for CASRPFGDRGKVGELFF. Combining the CDR3 with reference TRBV7-6 and TRBJ2-2 gives the whole variable domain GAGVSQSPRYKVTKRGQDVALRCDPISGHVSLYWYRQALGQGPEFLTYFNYEAQQDKSGLPNDRFSAERPEGSISTLTIQRTEQRDSAMYRCASRPFGDRGKVGELFFGEGSRLTVL.

The rearrangement joins TRBV12-3 or TRBV12-4 to TRBJ1-1; the match to TRBD1 covers 8 bases. The CDR3 sequence is 14 residues long. Trimming took 7 bases from V and 7 from J; bases not matched to a gene: 11. CDR3 sequence (DNA): TGTGCCAGCACCGCAGGGGGCTTTCCGTTTGAAGCTTTCTTT. This encodes CASTAGGFPFEAFF.

V and J are TRBV5-1 and TRBJ2-2; no definite D call. Germline values: CDR1 SGHRS, CDR2 YFSETQ. The CDR3 extends over 14 amino acids. The germline V and J ends were trimmed by 1 base and 6 bases, with 10 bases remaining between them. The CDR3 bases are TGCGCCAGCAGCTTGCAAAGGGTTCCCGGGGAGCTGTTTTTT. Its translation: CASSLQRVPGELFF.

CDR3: CASSYRTGGYEQYV. CDR3 in DNA: TGTGCCAGCAGTTACAGGACAGGAGGTTACGAGCAGTACGTC. This sequence joins TRBV6-2 or TRBV6-3 and TRBJ2-7; 7 bases map to TRBD1. V dropped 2 bases and J dropped 4; count of bases not matched to a gene: 5. Germline lookup yields CDR1 MNHEY and CDR2 SVGEGT. The CDR3 loop spans 14 amino acids.

Only a few counts were recorded for this clonotype. The rearrangement joins TRBV5-1 to TRBJ1-2; D not certain. Germline V lookup: CDR1 SGHRS, CDR2 YFSETQ. The CDR3 loop spans 12 amino acids. The ends were cut back, 4 bases at V and 7 bases at J, with 11 bases in the middle. The CDR3 spells CASSHEGSGYTF. For the CDR3, the DNA is TGCGCCAGCAGCCACGAGGGTTCTGGCTACACCTTC.

The chain uses TRBV18 and TRBJ1-5; 11 bases match TRBD1. The junction had 2 bases not matched to a gene; V was cut back by 4 bases and J by 3 bases. The CDR3 runs 15 residues. The germline CDR1 and CDR2 sequences are KGHSH and LQKENI. CDR3 DNA: TGTGCCAGCTCACGGGACAGGGGGTCCAATCAGCCCCAGCATTTT. Residues: CASSRDRGSNQPQHF.

The chain joins TRBV5-1 to TRBJ1-1; TRBD1 aligns across 9 bases. This CDR3 comprises 14 residues. With V trimmed by 7 bases and J by 5 bases, 9 bases remained unmatched. Germline values: CDR1 SGHRS, CDR2 YFSETQ. The CDR3 region has the DNA TGCGCCAGCGGCGGGGGGACAGGGAGGACTGAAGCTTTCTTT. Translation: CASGGGTGRTEAFF.

There are a few counts of this clonotype. The genes are TRBV7-2 and TRBJ1-4; TRBD1 matches 8 bases. The CDR3 length is 14 residues. Germline CDR1 SGHTA, CDR2 FQGNSA. J gave up 5 bases and V 4 bases, and 3 bases lay outside the gene matches. CDR3: CASSWGDRNEKLFF. The CDR3 DNA is TGTGCCAGCAGCTGGGGGGACAGGAATGAAAAACTGTTTTTT.

In its sample, this clonotype was seen a few times. This chain uses TRBV5-1 with TRBJ2-7, with D perhaps being TRBD1 or TRBD2 (5 bases each). The CDR3 is 11 residues long. Germline lookup yields CDR1 SGHRS and CDR2 YFSETQ. V was trimmed by 6 bases and J by 3 bases, leaving 7 bases between them. CDR3 in DNA: TGCGCCAGCATGGGGGTCTACGAGCAGTACTTC. Protein product: CASMGVYEQYF.

This chain connects TRBV6-1 to TRBJ2-7; possible D gene TRBD1, 5 bases. This CDR3 comprises 11 residues. Trimming pared 7 bases from V and 3 bases from J, leaving 7 bases between. Germline V gene lookup returns CDR1 MNHNS and CDR2 SASEGT. This chain's CDR3 is CASNQGYEQYF. DNA of the CDR3: TGTGCCAGCAATCAGGGCTACGAGCAGTACTTC.

The sample holds many counts of this clonotype. The chain joins TRBV12-3 or TRBV12-4 to TRBJ2-7, with 8 bases lining up with TRBD1. CDR3 length: 14 residues. With V trimmed by 5 bases and J by 2 bases, 5 bases remained unmatched. DNA of the CDR3: TGTGCCAGCAGTAAAGGACAGGGCGCCTACGAGCAGTACGTC. Protein: CASSKGQGAYEQYV.

The chain employs TRBV12-3 or TRBV12-4 and TRBJ1-1; perhaps TRBD1 as D (5 bases). V lost 2 bases, J lost 1 base, and 8 bases lay in between. CDR3 length: 14 residues. The DNA of the CDR3 is TGTGCCAGCAGTTTAAATACAGGGAACACTGAAGCTTTCTTT. As protein: CASSLNTGNTEAFF.

The CDR3 sequence is CASSLGWGRNYGYTF. The CDR3, as DNA: TGTGCCAGCAGCTTAGGTTGGGGGCGTAACTATGGCTACACCTTC. The chain employs TRBV7-2 and TRBJ1-2; weak D call: TRBD1 (6 bases). The germline V and J ends were trimmed by 1 base and 1 base, with 10 bases remaining between them. CDR1 and CDR2 (germline): SGHTA, FQGNSA. There are 15 residues in the CDR3. The variable domain in full, with the rest retrieved from reference TRBV7-2 and TRBJ1-2, is GAGVSQSPSNKVTEKGKDVELRCDPISGHTALYWYRQSLGQGLEFLIYFQGNSAPDKSGLPSDRFSAERTGGSVSTLTIQRTQQEDSAVYLCASSLGWGRNYGYTFGSGTRLTVV.

This clonotype came up a few times. The chain links TRBV7-2 to TRBJ2-1; D is perhaps TRBD2 (5 bases). Germline V gene data show CDR1 as SGHTA and CDR2 as FQGNSA. V was cut by 5 bases and J by 1 base, with 12 bases left in between. The CDR3 is 15 amino acids. CDR3: CASSPYGVSYNEQFF. The CDR3 DNA reads as TGTGCCAGCAGCCCGTACGGGGTATCCTACAATGAGCAGTTCTTC.

The chain couples TRBV7-9 to TRBJ2-3; D is uncertain. This CDR3 comprises 16 residues. Germline values: CDR1 SEHNR, CDR2 FQNEAQ (reference sequence). V was pared by 4 bases and J by 2 bases, with 16 bases between. The CDR3 loop is CASSSEALPLTDTQYF. Written as DNA, the CDR3 is TGTGCCAGCAGCTCAGAGGCTCTCCCTCTCACAGATACGCAGTATTTT.

The chain recombines TRBV7-9 with TRBJ1-2; TRBD1 is a possible D gene (5 bases). CDR3 size: 13 residues. V was trimmed by 5 bases and J by 5 bases, leaving 12 bases between them. Germline values: CDR1 SEHNR, CDR2 FQNEAQ (reference sequence). The CDR3, as DNA: TGTGCCAGCAGCACCCCAGGGCGGTATGGCTACACCTTC. Protein: CASSTPGRYGYTF.

This clonotype has just a few counts. The gene calls are TRBV7-6 and TRBJ2-4, with 7 nucleotides matching TRBD2. The germline gives CDR1 SGHVS, CDR2 FNYEAQ. The CDR3 is made up of 15 amino acids. Trimming cost V 1 base and J 7 bases; bases outside gene matches: 7. CDR3 in amino acids: CASSLGSGVQNIQYF. The CDR3 region has the DNA TGTGCCAGCAGCTTAGGGAGCGGGGTGCAGAACATTCAGTACTTC.